The clone carrying this T cell receptor (beta chain) was seen a single time. This specimen belongs to a study of T cell changes during pregnancy in multiple sclerosis. With 3 bases removed from V and 2 bases from J, the gap between germline ends came to 14 bases. This CDR3 is built from 14 residues. CDR1 is GTSNPN and CDR2 is SVGIG in the germline V gene (reference sequence). Method: immunoSEQ multiplex PCR; TCRdb's copy keeps in-frame clones and lacks some. The sample has some 38,000 clones; about nine tenths are singletons. This receptor was identified in a female donor in good health, enrolled as a control in a pregnancy study. V is TRBV30 and J is TRBJ2-7, with TRBD1 as a possible D gene (6 bases). This specimen consisted of CD4+ T cells from peripheral blood mononuclear cells, obtained after pregnancy. The CDR3 bases are TGTGCCTGGAGCAGACAGGACAGAACCTACGAGCAGTACTTC. It yields the protein CAWSRQDRTYEQYF. Supplemented by reference TRBV30 and TRBJ2-7, the full variable domain reads SQTIHQWPATLVQPVGSPLSLECTVEGTSNPNLYWYRQAAGRGLQLLFYSVGIGQISSEVPQNLSASRPQDRQFILSSKKLLLSDSGFYLCAWSRQDRTYEQYFGPGTRLTVT.